A selection of T cell receptor beta chains follows, all from one sample in a study of cytomegalovirus exposure and HLA in healthy donors. Some clones are missing from TCRdb's copy, which holds only in-frame ones; the method was immunoSEQ multiplex PCR. The table includes 95,000 to 110,000 clones, 82% detected once. Sequenced material: PBMCs. These receptors were obtained from a man aged 30 to 39 in good health and CMV-seropositive. CDR3s include the opening cysteine and the closing phenylalanine or tryptophan. The D gene is left open where the match is weak. Clone size is shown for a subset of rows, as once, few, many or a class of expanded clone.

d_call j_call clone_size v_call cdr3_nt cdr3_aa
TRBD1 TRBJ2-7 . TRBV4-1 TGCGCCAGCAGCCAGCAGACAGGGACGTTGAACGAGCAGTACTTC CASSQQTGTLNEQYF
TRBD1 TRBJ1-1 . TRBV6-5 TGTGCCAGCAGTTACGGCGGGACAGAGAACACTGAGGCTTTCTTT CASSYGGTENTEAFF
TRBD1 TRBJ2-7 . TRBV19 TGTGCCAGTAGTATGGGTGGCGGGACAGGGGTCGTCGAGCAGTACTTC CASSMGGGTGVVEQYF
. TRBJ1-2 . TRBV5-4 TGTGCCAGCCAAGATCCGGGGGGGGCTGACTATGGCTACACCTTC CASQDPGGADYGYTF
TRBD2 TRBJ2-1 . TRBV11-3 TGTGCCAGCAGCTTAGGGTCGGGGGGGCGTTGGAATGAGCAGTTCTTC CASSLGSGGRWNEQFF
. TRBJ1-1 . TRBV2 TGTGCCAGCACTAGGGGGGGGAACACTGAAGCTTTCTTT CASTRGGNTEAFF
TRBD1 TRBJ2-7 . TRBV11-3 TGTGCCAGCAGCATATACGACAGGGCGGGCGAGCAGTACTTC CASSIYDRAGEQYF
. TRBJ1-2 . TRBV11-1 TGTGCCAGCAGCTTAGAGGGGTATGGCTACACCTTC CASSLEGYGYTF
TRBD1 TRBJ1-1 . TRBV5-4 TGTGCCAGCAGCCCTGGGACAGGGGGCGGAAAGACTGAAGCTTTCTTT CASSPGTGGGKTEAFF
. TRBJ2-3 few TRBV6-1 TGTGCCAATAGCCCCCAAGGGGGCACAGATACGCAGTATTTT CANSPQGGTDTQYF
TRBD1 TRBJ1-2 . TRBV7-2 TGTGCCAGCAGCAAGAGGGACAGGGTGGGTTATGGCTACACCTTC CASSKRDRVGYGYTF
. TRBJ2-3 . TRBV18 TGTGCCAGCTCACCAGATTCCGGGACATCGGTCCGCGATACGCAGTATTTT CASSPDSGTSVRDTQYF
. TRBJ2-1 . TRBV10-2 TGCGCCAGCAGTGATCTGAGGTTAGCGAGCAATGAGCAGTTCTTC CASSDLRLASNEQFF
TRBD2 TRBJ2-3 . TRBV5-1 TGCGCCAGCAGCTCCGAGCGGGGGGCCTCAGATACGCAGTATTTT CASSSERGASDTQYF
. TRBJ2-7 . TRBV9 TGTGCCAGCAGCGTAGCTGACAGGATCGACTCCTACGAGCAGTACTTC CASSVADRIDSYEQYF
. TRBJ2-1 . TRBV29-1 TGCAGCGTTTTCCTAGACCACAATGAGCAGTTCTTC CSVFLDHNEQFF
. TRBJ2-6 . TRBV5-5 TGTGCCAGCAGCTTGGATCGCTCTGGGGCCAACGTCCTGACTTTC CASSLDRSGANVLTF
. TRBJ2-5 . TRBV9 TGTGCCAGCAGCCCTACTACAAGATTGGAGACCCAGTACTTC CASSPTTRLETQYF
TRBD2 TRBJ2-3 . TRBV4-1 TGCGCCAGCAGCCAAGATATAGCGGGGGGGCGACATACGCAGTATTTT CASSQDIAGGRHTQYF
. TRBJ2-7 . TRBV5-1 TGCGCCAGCCCGAGGGCCGGACCTTCATCCTACGAGCAGTACTTC CASPRAGPSSYEQYF
. TRBJ2-2 few TRBV6-1 TGTGCCAGCAGTGATGGATACAGTCGAAGGACCGGGGAGCTGTTTTTT CASSDGYSRRTGELFF
TRBD2 TRBJ2-1 . TRBV27 TGTGCCAGCAGTCATGAGCGGGGGCCCTACAATGAGCAGTTCTTC CASSHERGPYNEQFF
TRBD1 TRBJ2-3 . TRBV6-4 TGTGCCAGCAGGTGCCTTATGAGGGGGCATAGCACAGATACGCAGTATTTT CASRCLMRGHSTDTQYF
TRBD2 TRBJ2-3 . TRBV18 TGTGCCAGCTCACCCCTAGCGGGGGGGCCGACAGATACGCAGTATTTT CASSPLAGGPTDTQYF
TRBD1 TRBJ1-2 . TRBV2 TGTGCCAGCAGTGGAACAGGGGCCACTATAGGCTACACCTTC CASSGTGATIGYTF
. TRBJ2-7 . TRBV5-1 TGCGCCAGCAGCCAAGCAGGGGAAATTCTCTACGAGCAGTACTTC CASSQAGEILYEQYF
. TRBJ1-5 few TRBV30 TGTGCCTGGAGTCCTTTATTTAGCAATCAGCCCCAGCATTTT CAWSPLFSNQPQHF
TRBD1 TRBJ1-2 . TRBV19 TGTGCCAGTAGTTTGGGACAGGGGTACGACTACACCTTC CASSLGQGYDYTF
. TRBJ1-2 . TRBV6-5 TGTGCCAGCAGTTTGAAGCGGGCCTATGGCTACACCTTC CASSLKRAYGYTF
TRBD1 TRBJ2-5 . TRBV13 TGTGCCAGCAGCCTTGGGACAGCAAGGTACCAAGAGACCCAGTACTTC CASSLGTARYQETQYF
. TRBJ1-5 . TRBV7-9 TGTTCCAGCAGCTTAGAAGGGAGAGGGTCCGCTCGGGCCAATCAGCCCCAGCATTTT CSSSLEGRGSARANQPQHF
. TRBJ2-7 . TRBV7-9 TGTGCCAGCACCGAAGGAGGACTCTCCTACGAGCAGTACTTC CASTEGGLSYEQYF
TRBD1 TRBJ2-5 . TRBV6-4 TGTGCCAGCAGTGACGGACAGGTCGAGACCCAGTACTTC CASSDGQVETQYF
. TRBJ2-3 once TRBV25-1 TGTGCCAGCAGTCGGGACATCACAGATACGCAGTATTTT CASSRDITDTQYF
TRBD1 TRBJ2-2 . TRBV13 TGTGCCACCACTACAGGGGCAGGGGAGCTGTTTTTT CATTTGAGELFF
TRBD1 TRBJ1-2 . TRBV6-6 TGTGCCAGCAGTTACCGGACAGGCAGCGGCTACACCTTC CASSYRTGSGYTF
. TRBJ1-5 . TRBV2 TGTGCCAGCAGTGGGGACTGGAATCAGCCCCAGCATTTT CASSGDWNQPQHF
. TRBJ2-3 . TRBV5-1 TGCGCCAGCAAGTCCGCGAGCACAGATACGCAGTATTTT CASKSASTDTQYF
TRBD2 TRBJ2-7 . TRBV2 TGTGCCAGCGGGTGGACTAGCGGGGGGGCGAAATGGGAGCAGTACTTC CASGWTSGGAKWEQYF
. TRBJ2-7 few TRBV11-2 TGTGCCAGCAGCTCCTGGACAGTCTCAGGTCTCGAGCAGTACTTC CASSSWTVSGLEQYF
. TRBJ2-7 . TRBV5-6 TGTGCCAGCTCACTGTTGAGTTCCTACGAGCAGTACTTC CASSLLSSYEQYF
TRBD1 TRBJ1-1 . TRBV10-3 TGTGCCATCACGTCGACAGGGGAGACTGAAGCTTTCTTT CAITSTGETEAFF
TRBD1 TRBJ1-2 . TRBV7-8 TGTGCCAGCAGCTTACGGGGACAGGGCCTCTATGGCTACACCTTC CASSLRGQGLYGYTF
TRBD1 TRBJ1-2 once TRBV10-3 TGTGCCATCAGCCCCGGGACAGGGGGGTTGGACTATGGCTACACCTTC CAISPGTGGLDYGYTF
. TRBJ1-2 . TRBV2 TGTGCCAGCAGTTACAGCTATGGCTACACCTTC CASSYSYGYTF
. TRBJ1-1 . TRBV11-2 TGTGCCAGCAGCTTAGCGGGAGGGACTGAAGCTTTCTTT CASSLAGGTEAFF
TRBD1 TRBJ1-2 once TRBV6-5 TGTGCCAGCAGTCTAAAACAGGGGGCGGACTATGGCTACACCTTC CASSLKQGADYGYTF
TRBD1 TRBJ1-1 . TRBV29-1 TGCAGCGCCGGACAGGGGGGAGAGAACACTGAAGCTTTCTTT CSAGQGGENTEAFF
. TRBJ1-6 . TRBV14 TGTGCCAGCAGCCAACTCGCAACGGGGTCACCCCTCCACTTT CASSQLATGSPLHF
. TRBJ1-5 few TRBV4-1 TGCGCCAGCAGCCAAAGACAGGACGGGCAGCCCCAGCATTTT CASSQRQDGQPQHF
. TRBJ1-2 . TRBV7-9 TGTGCCAGCAGCTTTGAGAATGCTAACTATGGCTACACCTTC CASSFENANYGYTF
TRBD2 TRBJ2-1 once TRBV27 TGTGCCAGCAGTTTCTCCGGGGACTACGAGCAGTTCTTC CASSFSGDYEQFF
TRBD1 TRBJ1-1 . TRBV10-3 TGCGCCATCAGTACGACAGGGGGGTCTGAAGCTTTCTTT CAISTTGGSEAFF
. TRBJ2-6 . TRBV27 TGTGCCAGCAGTTTAGTGGACTGGGGAGCCGGGGCCAACGTCCTGACTTTC CASSLVDWGAGANVLTF